This passage covers 13 T cell receptor beta chains from one sample sequenced in a study of response to subunit inactivated influenza vaccine (dated by TCRdb to 2016 to 2018). To prepare the library, RT-PCR was applied. Sequencing relied on an Illumina HiSeq 2500. TCRdb ran its own pipeline on the public reads, namely fastp trimming at Q25 and MiXCR clone calling, and kept in-frame beta chains. Records with the same CDR3 protein are collapsed into one entry carrying the most frequent genes and DNA. This sample has hundreds of thousands of distinct CDR3 sequences in its table, and about 25% of those were observed once. The ten largest clones represent 1.9% of the sample. Specimen: CD4+ T cells sorted from PBMCs, collected more than 4 days after vaccination. The receptors derive from a man between 45 and 60 years old who received an inactivated influenza vaccine. Donor details come from another sample of the same person, matched by shared clones.

The chain carries TRBV12-3 or TRBV12-4 and TRBJ2-5; weak D call: TRBD2 (5 bases). The CDR3 is 14 amino acids. V was shortened by 2 bases and J by 7 bases, with 14 bases between the two germline ends. The CDR3: CASSLRVARVTQYF. The CDR3 nucleotides are TGTGCCAGCAGTTTAAGGGTAGCGAGGGTGACCCAGTACTTC.

The chain joins TRBV4-2 to TRBJ2-7; tentatively, D is TRBD2 (5 bases). The V gene's germline CDR1 is LGHNA and CDR2 YNFKEQ. This CDR3 region has 16 residues. The V end lost 0 bases, the J end lost 0 bases, and 12 bases lay between the germline ends. CDR3 in DNA: TGTGCCAGCAGCCAAGATGCTAGCAGAGGCTCCTACGAGCAGTACTTC. Residues: CASSQDASRGSYEQYF.

V gene TRBV11-2 combines with J gene TRBJ2-3; D is undetermined. The germline V gene has CDR1 SGHAT and CDR2 FQNNGV. Trimming took off 1 base at V and 7 bases at J, with 6 bases between the two ends. The CDR3 spans 12 residues. CDR3 in amino acids: CASSLVPNTQYF. Here the CDR3 DNA reads TGTGCCAGCAGCTTAGTTCCGAATACGCAGTATTTT.

V is TRBV20-1 and J is TRBJ2-3; no firm D call. The CDR3 has 12 amino acids. The germline V gene encodes CDR1 DFQATT and CDR2 SNEGSKA (reference sequence). V was clipped by 5 bases and J by 5 bases, with 11 bases between them. The chain's CDR3 is CSAPPWGDTQYF. For the CDR3, the DNA is TGCAGTGCTCCCCCTTGGGGAGATACGCAGTATTTT.

The CDR3 DNA follows: TGCAGTGCTAGAGATACGGCGGGAGGGCCTGAGAAGGAGCAGTTCTTC. Amino acid sequence: CSARDTAGGPEKEQFF. V usage is TRBV20-1 and J usage is TRBJ2-1; TRBD2 matches at 9 bases. Per the germline V gene, CDR1 is DFQATT and CDR2 is SNEGSKA (reference sequence). V dropped 0 bases and J dropped 10; count of bases not matched to a gene: 13. This CDR3 is built from 16 residues.

This clonotype was seen repeatedly, ten times or more. The chain is built from TRBV5-6 and TRBJ2-7, with D perhaps TRBD2 (6 bases). V shed 2 bases and J shed 5 bases, with 17 bases lying between them. The CDR3 is 15 residues long. Per the germline V gene, CDR1 is SGHDT and CDR2 is YYEEEE. CDR3 nucleotide sequence: TGTGCCAGCAGCTTCTCGGGACTCCTCGGTCACGAGCAGTACTTC. This codes for CASSFSGLLGHEQYF.

The table lists this clonotype with a few counts. The genes are TRBV5-1 and TRBJ2-1; the D gene is possibly TRBD2 (6 bases). Between the trimmed V and J ends, which lost 4 bases and 0 bases, there was a span of 11 bases. Germline V lookup: CDR1 SGHRS, CDR2 YFSETQ. The CDR3 is 15 amino acids. CDR3 bases: TGCGCCAGCAGCACCGATAGCGGCTCCTACAATGAGCAGTTCTTC. Its protein is CASSTDSGSYNEQFF. The variable domain in full, with the rest retrieved from reference TRBV5-1 and TRBJ2-1, is KAGVTQTPRYLIKTRGQQVTLSCSPISGHRSVSWYQQTPGQGLQFLFEYFSETQRNKGNFPGRFSGRQFSNSRSEMNVSTLELGDSALYLCASSTDSGSYNEQFFGPGTRLTVL.

V usage is TRBV6-1 and J usage is TRBJ1-2; 7 bases align to TRBD1. This CDR3 is 14 amino acids long. Trimming cost V 6 bases and J 6 bases; bases outside gene matches: 10. Germline CDR1 reads MNHNS; CDR2 reads SASEGT. The CDR3 DNA reads as TGTGCCAGCAGGGGGGTTAGAGGGGGCCATGGCTACACCTTC. Translated, it gives CASRGVRGGHGYTF.

This clonotype was observed a handful of times. This chain's CDR3 is CASKRQGAHEQYF. The DNA for the CDR3 is TGTGCCAGCAAACGGCAGGGCGCCCACGAGCAGTACTTC. V gene TRBV25-1 combines with J gene TRBJ2-7; perhaps TRBD1 as D (5 bases). Germline CDR1 MGHDK, CDR2 SYGVNS. This CDR3 spans 13 amino acids. V was trimmed by 7 bases and J by 5 bases, leaving 15 bases between them.

This clonotype has more than one count but fewer than ten. The chain joins TRBV5-1 to TRBJ2-2; no clear D gene. CDR1 SGHRS and CDR2 YFSETQ come from the germline V gene. Trimming cost V 4 bases and J 5 bases, with 6 bases left between them. CDR3 length equals 12 residues. The CDR3 DNA sequence: TGCGCCAGCAGCGGAACAACCGGGGAGCTGTTTTTT. Encoded protein: CASSGTTGELFF.

This clonotype was detected only a few times. The chain employs TRBV27 and TRBJ2-4, with TRBD1 identical over 7 bases. Germline V gene data show CDR1 as MNHEY and CDR2 as SMNVEV (reference sequence). The V segment lost 5 bases and the J segment 8 bases; nucleotides outside the gene matches: 12. The CDR3 has 15 amino acids. This chain's CDR3 is CASSLTSRQGDIQYF. In DNA, the CDR3 is TGTGCCAGCAGTCTAACGAGTCGACAGGGAGACATTCAGTACTTC.

This clonotype was found a few times. The rearrangement uses TRBV19 and TRBJ2-3; D remains unclear. CDR3 length: 15 amino acids. CDR1 and CDR2 from the germline V gene are LNHDA and SQIVND (reference sequence). The V gene lost 6 bases and the J gene lost 2 bases, with 15 bases spanning the gap. CDR3 region: CASSPAPFPTDTQYF. In DNA, the CDR3 is TGTGCCAGTAGCCCAGCGCCGTTCCCCACAGATACGCAGTATTTT.

This chain links TRBV18 with TRBJ2-1, with a tentative D call TRBD1 (5 bases). The V end was cut by 3 bases, the J end by 3 bases, with 18 bases between. This CDR3 comprises 17 residues. The germline CDR1 and CDR2 sequences are KGHSH and LQKENI. DNA for the CDR3: TGTGCCAGCTCACCGGCTGGGGCCCCTAGACTCTACAATGAGCAGTTCTTC. Translated, it gives CASSPAGAPRLYNEQFF.